The rows below give T cell receptor beta chains drawn from one sample of a study of shared clonotypes between healthy human individuals. Profiling relied on immunoSEQ multiplex PCR, and the TCRdb table lists in-frame clones only, not all of them. The sample has fewer than 1 million clones, around 96% seen once; the top ten hold over 0.2%. Source material: naive CD8+ T cells sorted from blood. These receptors came from a man younger than 45 in good health. CDR3s leave out the opening cysteine and the closing phenylalanine or tryptophan.

TRBV7-2	TRBJ2-7	ASRVASASSYEQY
TRBV13	TRBJ2-5	ASSLEAEETQY
TRBV27	TRBJ1-2	ASSLSVLGNYGYT
TRBV7-9	TRBJ2-1	ASSSGPVGEQF
TRBV12-5	TRBJ2-2	ASGLRDTNTGELF
TRBV27	TRBJ2-2	ASSRPGLAVGELF
TRBV7-9	TRBJ2-7	ASSPRDLMYEQY
TRBV7-6	TRBJ2-3	ASSLLAGLGTDTQY
TRBV6-5	TRBJ1-2	ASSYEGSPGYT
TRBV18	TRBJ2-5	ASSQRAKPGSRRGETQY
TRBV11-2	TRBJ2-7	ASSLLIGQDLSYEQY
TRBV30	TRBJ2-7	AWSVGSTYEQY
TRBV4-1	TRBJ1-5	ASSPIGGAGQPQH
TRBV29-1	TRBJ2-7	SVDQGNYEQY
TRBV30	TRBJ2-7	AWEKGSPYEQY
TRBV5-1	TRBJ1-3	ASSSRLGSGNTIY
TRBV27	TRBJ2-1	ASRPPGPYNEQF
TRBV5-6	TRBJ2-1	ASTPSGTGSLWGANEQF
TRBV6-1	TRBJ2-3	ASSATGAFGTDTQY
TRBV27	TRBJ1-3	ASSARTEGNTIY
TRBV6-4	TRBJ2-1	ASSVAGDSYNEQF
TRBV2	TRBJ2-7	ATGLGGHEQY
TRBV27	TRBJ2-7	ASRGSRAYEQY
TRBV25-1	TRBJ2-1	ASSGGLAAYNEQF
TRBV7-9	TRBJ2-1	ASSSGGRDEQF
TRBV28	TRBJ2-7	ASSFPGAYEQY
TRBV5-1	TRBJ2-1	ASSPYGREGNEQF